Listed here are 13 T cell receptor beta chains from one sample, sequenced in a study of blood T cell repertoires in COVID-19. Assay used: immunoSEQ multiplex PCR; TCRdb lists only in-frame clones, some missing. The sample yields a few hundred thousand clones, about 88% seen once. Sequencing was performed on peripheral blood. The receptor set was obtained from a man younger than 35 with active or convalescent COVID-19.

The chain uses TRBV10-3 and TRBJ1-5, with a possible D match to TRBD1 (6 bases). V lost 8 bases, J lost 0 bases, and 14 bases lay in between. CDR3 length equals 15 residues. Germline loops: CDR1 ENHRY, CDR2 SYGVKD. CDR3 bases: TGTGCCATCGGACCGACAGGCCTTAGCAATCAGCCCCAGCATTTT. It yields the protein CAIGPTGLSNQPQHF.

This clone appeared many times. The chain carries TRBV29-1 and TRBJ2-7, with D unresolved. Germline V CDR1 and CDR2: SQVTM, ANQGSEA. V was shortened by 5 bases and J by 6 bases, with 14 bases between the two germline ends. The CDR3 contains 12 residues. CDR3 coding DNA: TGCAGCGTTTCCGACCTCCGCGGCGAGCAGTACTTC. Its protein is CSVSDLRGEQYF.

The CDR3 nucleotides are TGTGCCAGCGGGAGGACAGGGGTTGACGAGCAGTACTTC. Encoded protein: CASGRTGVDEQYF. The chain has TRBV7-9 and TRBJ2-7; TRBD1 agrees at 9 bases. This CDR3 has 13 residues. V lost 8 bases, J lost 5 bases, and 7 bases stayed unmatched. Germline loops: CDR1 SEHNR, CDR2 FQNEAQ (reference sequence).

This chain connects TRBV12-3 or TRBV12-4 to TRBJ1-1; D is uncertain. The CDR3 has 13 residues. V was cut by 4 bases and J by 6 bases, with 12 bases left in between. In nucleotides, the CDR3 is TGTGCCAGCAGTTCCAGCAATGGGCCTGAAGCTTTCTTT. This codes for CASSSSNGPEAFF.

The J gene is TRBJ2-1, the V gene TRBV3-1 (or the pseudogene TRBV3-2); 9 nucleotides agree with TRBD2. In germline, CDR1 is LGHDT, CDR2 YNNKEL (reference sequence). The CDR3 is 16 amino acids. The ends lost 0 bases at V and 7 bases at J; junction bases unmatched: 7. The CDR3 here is CASSQDFSGSSNEQFF. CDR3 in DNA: TGTGCCAGCAGCCAAGATTTTAGCGGGAGTTCAAATGAGCAGTTCTTC.

The CDR3 loop reads CSVEDQIGDSSGYTF. The CDR3 DNA reads TGCAGCGTTGAAGATCAAATAGGGGACAGCTCTGGCTACACCTTC. The V call is TRBV29-1, the J call TRBJ1-2, with 7 positions matching TRBD1. V dropped 0 bases and J dropped 7; count of bases not matched to a gene: 11. This CDR3 has 15 residues. CDR1 is SQVTM and CDR2 is ANQGSEA in the germline V gene.

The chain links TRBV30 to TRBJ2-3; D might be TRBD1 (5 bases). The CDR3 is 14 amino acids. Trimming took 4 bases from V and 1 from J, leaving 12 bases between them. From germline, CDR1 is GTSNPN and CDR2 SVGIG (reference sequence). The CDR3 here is CAWNPGLGTDTQYF. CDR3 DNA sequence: TGTGCCTGGAACCCAGGGTTGGGCACAGATACGCAGTATTTT.

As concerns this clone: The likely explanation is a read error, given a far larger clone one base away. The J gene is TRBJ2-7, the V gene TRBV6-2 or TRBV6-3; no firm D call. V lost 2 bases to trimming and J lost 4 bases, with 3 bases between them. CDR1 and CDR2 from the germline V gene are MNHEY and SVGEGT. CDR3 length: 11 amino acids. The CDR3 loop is CASSYQYEQYF. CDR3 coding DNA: TGTGCCAGCAGTTACCAATACGAGCAGTACTTC.

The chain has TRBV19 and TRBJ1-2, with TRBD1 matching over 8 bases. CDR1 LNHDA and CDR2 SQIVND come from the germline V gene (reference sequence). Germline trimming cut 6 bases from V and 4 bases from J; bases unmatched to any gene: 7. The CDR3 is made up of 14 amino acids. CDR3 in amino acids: CASSSPDRAYGYTF. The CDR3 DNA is TGTGCCAGTAGCTCCCCGGACAGGGCCTATGGCTACACCTTC.

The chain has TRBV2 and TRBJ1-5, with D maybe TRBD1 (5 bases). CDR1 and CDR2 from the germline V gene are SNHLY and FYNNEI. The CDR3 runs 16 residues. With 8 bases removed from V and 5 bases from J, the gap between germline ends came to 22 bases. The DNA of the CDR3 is TGTGCCAGCCGAAAGGGGCTTAGACAGATATATCAGCCCCAGCATTTT. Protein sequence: CASRKGLRQIYQPQHF. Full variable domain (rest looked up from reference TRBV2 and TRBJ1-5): EPEVTQTPSHQVTQMGQEVILRCVPISNHLYFYWYRQILGQKVEFLVSFYNNEISEKSEIFDDQFSVERPDGSNFTLKIRSTKLEDSAMYFCASRKGLRQIYQPQHFGDGTRLSIL.

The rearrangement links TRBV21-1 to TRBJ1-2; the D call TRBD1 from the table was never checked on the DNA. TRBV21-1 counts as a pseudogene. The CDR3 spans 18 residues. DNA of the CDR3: TGTGCCAGCTGCAATCCGATACCTCCGGGACACCAAAGGAATGGCTACACCTTC. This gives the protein CASCNPIPPGHQRNGYTF.

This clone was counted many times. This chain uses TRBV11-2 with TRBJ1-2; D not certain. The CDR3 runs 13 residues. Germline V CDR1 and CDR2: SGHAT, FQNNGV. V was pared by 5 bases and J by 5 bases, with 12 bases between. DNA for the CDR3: TGTGCCAGCAGCGCCCAAGAGGGTTATGGCTACACCTTC. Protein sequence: CASSAQEGYGYTF.

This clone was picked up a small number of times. The DNA for the CDR3 is TGTGCCAGCAGTCTAACGGGACAGGGCTCCTACGAGCAGTACTTC. Residues: CASSLTGQGSYEQYF. The gene calls are TRBV5-4 and TRBJ2-7; TRBD1 matches at 9 bases. Trimming took 5 bases from V and 0 from J; bases not matched to a gene: 6. There are 15 residues in the CDR3. CDR1 and CDR2 (germline): SGHNT, YYREEE (reference sequence).